The next 13 T cell receptor beta chains were all read from a single sample in a study of TIL therapy for anti-PD-1-resistant metastatic lung cancer. The immunoSEQ assay was v3. Measured with immunoSEQ multiplex PCR; TCRdb has only the in-frame clones, and not every one. The sample carries about 6,400 clones, less than 70% recorded once. Described time point: pre-treatment sample, taken before nivolumab and TIL therapy. Most excised metastases sampled were pleural nodules or supraclavicular lymph nodes. The starting material was tumor tissue, obtained at baseline. These receptors were collected from a person aged 25 to 80 with non-small cell lung cancer.

The chain recombines TRBV11-2 with TRBJ2-3; TRBD1 aligns across 9 bases. There are 13 residues in the CDR3. Unmatched junction bases numbered 3, after V lost 4 bases and J lost 7 bases. Germline V gene sequence: CDR1 SGHAT, CDR2 FQNNGV. CDR3 in amino acids: CASSWTGANTQYF. Here the CDR3 DNA reads TGTGCCAGCAGCTGGACAGGGGCAAATACGCAGTATTTT.

This clone was counted only a few times. This sequence joins TRBV6-2 or TRBV6-3 and TRBJ2-7; D not resolved. Germline V CDR1 and CDR2: MNHEY, SVGEGT. The CDR3 sequence is 13 residues long. V was clipped by 5 bases and J by 3 bases, with 11 bases between them. CDR3 in DNA: TGTGCCAGCAGTCCGAGACACCACTACGAGCAGTACTTC. Protein sequence: CASSPRHHYEQYF.

This clone was picked up a small number of times. The J gene is TRBJ2-3, the V gene TRBV3-1 (or the pseudogene TRBV3-2), with TRBD1 matching 7 bases. CDR1 and CDR2 from the germline V gene are LGHDT and YNNKEL (reference sequence). V lost 3 bases and J lost 3; bases outside the gene matches: 3. The CDR3 runs 14 residues. The CDR3 nucleotides are TGTGCCAGCAGCCACGAGACAGGGACAGATACGCAGTATTTT. This translates into CASSHETGTDTQYF.

V is TRBV2 and J is TRBJ2-7; TRBD1 agrees at 7 bases. The germline V gene has CDR1 SNHLY and CDR2 FYNNEI. The CDR3 consists of 17 residues. V shed 1 base, J shed 5 bases, and the junction held 14 bases outside the gene matches. The CDR3 loop is CASSEVGMWGTEDEQYF. For the CDR3, the DNA is TGTGCCAGCAGTGAAGTAGGAATGTGGGGGACAGAAGACGAGCAGTACTTC.

This sequence joins TRBV19 and TRBJ2-7; 14 positions agree with TRBD2. Per the germline V gene, CDR1 is LNHDA and CDR2 is SQIVND (reference sequence). The V gene end was trimmed by 5 bases and the J gene end by 6 bases; junction bases not matched to a gene: 12. The CDR3 runs to 17 residues. Here the CDR3 reads CASSLGTSGSTSLEQYF. DNA for the CDR3: TGTGCCAGTAGTCTCGGGACTAGCGGGAGTACGTCCCTCGAGCAGTACTTC.

The chain has TRBV6-5 and TRBJ1-4, with D perhaps matching TRBD1 (5 bases). The CDR3 covers 13 residues. CDR1 is MNHEY, CDR2 SVGAGI, per germline. The ends were cut back, 6 bases at V and 5 bases at J, with 10 bases in the middle. The CDR3: CASRTDQNEKLFF. The CDR3 bases are TGTGCCAGCAGGACAGACCAAAATGAAAAACTGTTTTTT.

This clone has only one observation. The V call is TRBV24-1, the J call TRBJ2-3; D gene unclear. The CDR3 runs 14 residues. V dropped 3 bases and J dropped 2 bases, with 8 bases sitting between them. Germline CDR1 is KGHDR and CDR2 is SFDVKD. Here the CDR3 reads CATSDPTFTDTQYF. The CDR3 DNA follows: TGTGCCACCAGTGATCCCACTTTCACAGATACGCAGTATTTT.

The CDR3 loop reads CASSYRVNSYEQYF. CDR3 nucleotides: TGTGCCAGCAGTTACAGGGTAAACTCCTACGAGCAGTACTTC. This sequence joins TRBV28 and TRBJ2-7; a possible D gene is TRBD1 (6 bases). V lost 4 bases to trimming and J lost 0 bases, with 10 bases between them. This CDR3 is 14 amino acids long. From germline, CDR1 is MDHEN and CDR2 SYDVKM.

The chain links TRBV11-3 to TRBJ2-1; D may be TRBD2 (6 bases). Trimming cost V 5 bases and J 7 bases, with 15 bases left between them. This CDR3 region has 14 residues. CDR1 SGHNT and CDR2 YENEEA come from the germline V gene. The CDR3 coding sequence is TGTGCCAGCAGCCCTCAGGGAGGAGGTAATGAGCAGTTCTTC. This encodes CASSPQGGGNEQFF.

The chain has TRBV7-8 and TRBJ2-1, with 11 bases matching TRBD1. With V trimmed by 7 bases and J by 0 bases, 8 bases remained unmatched. The CDR3 spans 17 residues. The germline CDR1 and CDR2 sequences are SGHVS and FQNEAQ. CDR3 coding DNA: TGTGCCAGCACCGGACAGGGGGCATTAAGCTCCTACAATGAGCAGTTCTTC. Residues: CASTGQGALSSYNEQFF.

The chain is built from TRBV24-1 and TRBJ2-3, with D perhaps TRBD2 (6 bases). V shed 9 bases and J shed 5 bases, with 11 bases lying between them. The CDR3 length is 12 residues. Looked up from germline, CDR1 is KGHDR and CDR2 is SFDVKD. For the CDR3, the DNA is TGTGCCACCTCCCTCGGGGGAGATACGCAGTATTTT. Protein product: CATSLGGDTQYF.

J is TRBJ2-1 and V is TRBV6-2 or TRBV6-3; 8 bases are a match to TRBD2. Germline V gives CDR1 MNHEY, CDR2 SVGEGT. V shed 5 bases, J shed 5 bases, and the junction held 8 bases outside the gene matches. The CDR3 spans 15 residues. Here the CDR3 reads CASSPHLGLDNEQFF. The CDR3 DNA reads TGTGCCAGCAGTCCCCACCTGGGACTAGACAATGAGCAGTTCTTC.

The gene calls are TRBV3-1 (or the pseudogene TRBV3-2) and TRBJ1-2; no firm D call. Germline CDR1 reads LGHDT; CDR2 reads YNNKEL (reference sequence). Deletions cut 0 bases from V and 4 bases from J, with 15 bases between. The CDR3 runs 16 residues. The DNA of the CDR3 is TGTGCCAGCAGCCAAGATCCGGCGGTAGGAGGCTATGGCTACACCTTC. This encodes CASSQDPAVGGYGYTF.